This T cell receptor (beta chain) appears in the sequencing data of a study of OX40 agonist ivuxolimab in advanced cancers. Study in general: Every 2 weeks, patients got intravenous ivuxolimab at one of six dose levels (0.01-10 mg/kg). Whole-study results and caveats: More expanded clones were found, on average, in CD8+ than in CD4+ T cells.

A remark on this clone: Its antigen is not known.

The CDR3 has 14 residues. CDR1 and CDR2 from the germline V gene are LGHNA and YNFKEQ. The J segment lost 3 bases and the V segment lost 3 bases, leaving 2 bases of the junction unmatched. Excluded were patients having autoimmune disease history or systemic immunosuppression. The repertoire was sequenced with immunoSEQ multiplex PCR; TCRdb's copy has only in-frame clones and lacks some. The data contain 60,000 to 80,000 clones, 84% of them seen just once; the ten biggest clones take up 3.5% to 5%. This TCR was recovered from an adult with an advanced solid tumor such as melanoma, head and neck, liver or kidney cancer. The chain combines TRBV4-2 with TRBJ2-5, with 9 bases that match TRBD1. This sample comprised CD4+ or CD8+ T cells sorted from blood, obtained in a trial of the OX40 agonist ivuxolimab. The CDR3 sequence: CASSQGQGKETQYF. CDR3 DNA: TGTGCCAGCAGCCAGGGACAGGGAAAAGAGACCCAGTACTTC.